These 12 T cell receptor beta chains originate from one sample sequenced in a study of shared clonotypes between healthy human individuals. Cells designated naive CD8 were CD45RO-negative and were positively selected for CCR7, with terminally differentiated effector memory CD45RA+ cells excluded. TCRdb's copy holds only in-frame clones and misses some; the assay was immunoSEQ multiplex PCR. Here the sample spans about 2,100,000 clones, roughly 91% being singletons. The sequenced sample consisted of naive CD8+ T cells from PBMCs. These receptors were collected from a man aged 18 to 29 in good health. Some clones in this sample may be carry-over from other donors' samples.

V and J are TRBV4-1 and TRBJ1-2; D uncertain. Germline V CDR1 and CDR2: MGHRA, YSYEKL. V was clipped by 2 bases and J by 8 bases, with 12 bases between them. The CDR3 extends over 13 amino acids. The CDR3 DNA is TGCGCCAGCAGCCAACGGGGAAGGGAGGGCTACACCTTC. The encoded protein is CASSQRGREGYTF.

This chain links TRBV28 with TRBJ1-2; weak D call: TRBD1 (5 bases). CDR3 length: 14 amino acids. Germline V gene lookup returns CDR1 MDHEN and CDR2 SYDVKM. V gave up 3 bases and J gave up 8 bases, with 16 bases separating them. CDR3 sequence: CASSLRGGGRGYTF. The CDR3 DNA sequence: TGTGCCAGCAGTTTGCGGGGGGGAGGTAGGGGCTACACCTTC.

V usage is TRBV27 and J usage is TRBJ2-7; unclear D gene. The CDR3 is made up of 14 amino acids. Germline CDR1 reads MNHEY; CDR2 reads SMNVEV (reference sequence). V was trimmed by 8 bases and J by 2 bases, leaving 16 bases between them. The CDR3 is CASQIRVGTYEQYF. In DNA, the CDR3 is TGTGCCAGCCAAATCCGCGTTGGGACCTACGAGCAGTACTTC.

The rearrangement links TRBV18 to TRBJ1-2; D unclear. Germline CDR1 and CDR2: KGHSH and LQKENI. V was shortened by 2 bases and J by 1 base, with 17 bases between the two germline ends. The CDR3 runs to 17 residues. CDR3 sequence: CASSPAFGVPDNYGYTF. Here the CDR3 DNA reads TGTGCCAGCTCACCAGCTTTCGGCGTACCCGATAACTATGGCTACACCTTC.

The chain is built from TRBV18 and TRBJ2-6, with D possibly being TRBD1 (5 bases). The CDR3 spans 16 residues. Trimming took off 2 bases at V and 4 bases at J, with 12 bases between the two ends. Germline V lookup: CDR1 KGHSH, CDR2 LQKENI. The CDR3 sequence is CASSPGRVAGANVLTF. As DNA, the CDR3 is TGTGCCAGCTCACCAGGCAGGGTAGCCGGGGCCAACGTCCTGACTTTC. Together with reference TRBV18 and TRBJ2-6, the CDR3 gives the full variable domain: NAGVMQNPRHLVRRRGQEARLRCSPMKGHSHVYWYRQLPEEGLKFMVYLQKENIIDESGMPKERFSAEFPKEGPSILRIQQVVRGDSAAYFCASSPGRVAGANVLTFGAGSRLTVL.

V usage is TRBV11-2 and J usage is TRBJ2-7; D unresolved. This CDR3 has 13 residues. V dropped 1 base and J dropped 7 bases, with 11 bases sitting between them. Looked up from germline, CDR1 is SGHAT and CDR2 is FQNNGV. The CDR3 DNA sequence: TGTGCCAGCAGCTTAGGTGCGGCCGGGGAGCAGTACTTC. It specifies CASSLGAAGEQYF.

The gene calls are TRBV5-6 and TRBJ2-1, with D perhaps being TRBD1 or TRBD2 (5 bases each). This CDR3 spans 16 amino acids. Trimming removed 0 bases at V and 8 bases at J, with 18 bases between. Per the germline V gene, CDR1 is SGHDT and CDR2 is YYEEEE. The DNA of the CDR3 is TGTGCCAGCAGCTTGGTAGTCGGGACCGGTCTACATGAGCAGTTCTTC. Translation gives CASSLVVGTGLHEQFF.

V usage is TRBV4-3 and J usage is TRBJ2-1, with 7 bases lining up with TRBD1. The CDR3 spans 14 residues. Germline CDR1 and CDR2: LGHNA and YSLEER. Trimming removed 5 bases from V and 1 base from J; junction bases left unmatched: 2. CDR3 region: CASSWGQSYNEQFF. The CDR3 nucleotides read TGCGCCAGCAGCTGGGGACAGTCCTACAATGAGCAGTTCTTC.

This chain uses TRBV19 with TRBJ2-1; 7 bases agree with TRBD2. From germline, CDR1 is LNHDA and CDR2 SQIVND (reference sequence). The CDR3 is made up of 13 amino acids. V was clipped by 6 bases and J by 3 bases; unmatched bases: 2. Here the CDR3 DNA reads TGTGCCAGTAGGCTAGCGGACTACAATGAGCAGTTCTTC. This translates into CASRLADYNEQFF.

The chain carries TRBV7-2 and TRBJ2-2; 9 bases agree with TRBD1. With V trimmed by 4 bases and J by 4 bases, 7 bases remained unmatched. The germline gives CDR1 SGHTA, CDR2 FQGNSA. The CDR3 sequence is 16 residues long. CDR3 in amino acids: CASSSRTGVGTGELFF. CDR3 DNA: TGTGCCAGCAGCTCCCGGACAGGGGTGGGCACCGGGGAGCTGTTTTTT.

The CDR3 loop is CAISSSDILKETQYF. The DNA for the CDR3 is TGTGCCATCAGTTCGTCGGACATACTAAAAGAGACCCAGTACTTC. This chain links TRBV10-3 with TRBJ2-5; tentatively, D is TRBD1 (5 bases). The germline V gene encodes CDR1 ENHRY and CDR2 SYGVKD. CDR3 length equals 15 residues. V was clipped by 5 bases and J by 3 bases, with 16 bases between them.

CDR3 DNA sequence: TGTGCCAGCAGTGATTGGCAGTTCCAAGAGACCCAGTACTTC. The encoded protein is CASSDWQFQETQYF. The chain couples TRBV6-1 to TRBJ2-5; D unclear. V gave up 3 bases and J gave up 1 base, with 9 bases separating them. CDR1 and CDR2 (germline): MNHNS, SASEGT. CDR3 length: 14 residues.